Following are 20 T cell receptor beta chains from one sample sequenced in a study of T cells in Graves' hyperthyroidism and ophthalmopathy (dated by TCRdb to the late 2010s). The library was generated by multiplex PCR. For sequencing, an Illumina HiSeq 2000 was employed. The TCR beta CDR3 regions were amplified from the RNA transcripts. A first-round RT-PCR of the TCR CDR3 used the HTBI primer set with the Qiagen OneStep RT-PCR kit. TCRdb's own reprocessing of the public reads used fastp at Q25 and MiXCR and kept productive beta chains. Merged by CDR3 protein, the rows form single entries marked with the most common genes and DNA. The sample yields 550,000 to 600,000 distinct CDR3 sequences; approximately 15% were counted once. Jointly, the top ten make up roughly 7% of the sample. Source material: blood. The receptors come from a woman in her late teens or twenties with Graves' ophthalmopathy.

This clonotype was observed many times. This chain connects TRBV28 to TRBJ1-2; D gene ambiguous. The CDR3 sequence is 13 residues long. The germline V gene has CDR1 MDHEN and CDR2 SYDVKM. Trimming took 5 bases from V and 0 from J, leaving 7 bases between them. The CDR3 DNA follows: TGTGCCAGCAGTCCGCCGTCTAACTATGGCTACACCTTC. Translating gives CASSPPSNYGYTF.

This clonotype was found many times. The genes are TRBV7-9 and TRBJ2-7; maybe TRBD2 (6 bases). Deletions cut 5 bases from V and 6 bases from J, with 17 bases between. The CDR3 runs to 14 residues. Germline CDR1 reads SEHNR; CDR2 reads FQNEAQ (reference sequence). As DNA, the CDR3 is TGTGCCAGCAGCCCCGTACAGGTGGGAGGCGAGCAGTACTTC. Translation: CASSPVQVGGEQYF.

This clonotype was detected ten times or more. Its ends do not fully match the called genes, so a read error is possible. This chain connects TRBV11-3 to TRBJ2-5, with TRBD2 matching over 8 bases. CDR1 SGHNT and CDR2 YENEEA come from the germline V gene. This CDR3 contains 16 residues. CDR3 nucleotide sequence: TGTGCCAGCAGTCATAGGACTAGCCTCTCACAAGAAACCCAGTACTTC. As protein: CASSHRTSLSQETQYF.

This clonotype was counted at least ten times. CDR3 DNA sequence: TGTGCCAGCAGCGTAGCTACAGGGACAGGGGGCTCCTACGAGCAGTACTTC. As protein: CASSVATGTGGSYEQYF. The chain links TRBV9 to TRBJ2-7; 11 bases match TRBD1. CDR1 and CDR2 (germline): SGDLS, YYNGEE. V dropped 0 bases and J dropped 0; count of bases not matched to a gene: 5. The CDR3 consists of 17 residues.

In its sample, this clonotype was seen many times. V gene TRBV6-1 combines with J gene TRBJ2-1, with D perhaps TRBD2 (6 bases). Trimming removed 6 bases from V and 2 bases from J, with 26 bases in between. Per germline, CDR1 MNHNS and CDR2 SASEGT. This CDR3 is built from 19 residues. The CDR3 loop is CASRHLDLARGPTYNEQFF. The CDR3 nucleotides read TGTGCCAGCAGGCACCTCGATCTAGCGAGGGGACCGACCTACAATGAGCAGTTCTTC.

The chain carries TRBV12-3 or TRBV12-4 and TRBJ2-4; D tentatively reads TRBD1 or TRBD2 (5 bases each). V was clipped by 7 bases and J by 1 base, with 20 bases between them. The length of the CDR3 is 17 residues. DNA for the CDR3: TGTGCCAGCACCACAACCGGGACCCTCTGGGCCAAAAACATTCAGTACTTC. Its translation: CASTTTGTLWAKNIQYF.

There are many counts of this clonotype. V gene TRBV29-1 combines with J gene TRBJ2-7; D might be TRBD1 (5 bases). The CDR3 is made up of 12 amino acids. Trimming stripped 7 bases from V and 6 bases from J, with 16 bases between. In germline, CDR1 is SQVTM, CDR2 ANQGSEA. CDR3 nucleotide sequence: TGCAGCGCTGCAACGGACATGCGCGAGCAGTACTTC. Its translation: CSAATDMREQYF.

In its sample, this clonotype was seen many times. The genes are TRBV29-1 and TRBJ2-1; possibly TRBD1 or TRBD2 for D (5 bases each). The CDR3 length is 18 residues. CDR1 and CDR2 (germline): SQVTM, ANQGSEA. Trimming shortened V by 1 base and J by 0 bases, and 19 bases separated the two germline ends. Here the CDR3 reads CSVEVTGIWGSSYNEQFF. CDR3 sequence (DNA): TGCAGCGTTGAAGTAACGGGGATCTGGGGCAGCTCCTACAATGAGCAGTTCTTC.

This clonotype occurred many times. The chain recombines TRBV7-9 with TRBJ2-1; 8 bases are shared with TRBD2. Germline V gene sequence: CDR1 SEHNR, CDR2 FQNEAQ (reference sequence). This CDR3 region has 19 residues. The V gene end was trimmed by 4 bases and the J gene end by 5 bases; junction bases not matched to a gene: 19. The CDR3 reads CASSSQDGASGRRDNEQFF. CDR3 coding DNA: TGTGCCAGCAGCTCCCAAGATGGGGCTAGCGGGCGTAGAGACAATGAGCAGTTCTTC.

This clonotype was seen ten or more times. The CDR3 DNA sequence: TGTGCCAGCAGCTTCTCCGGACTAGCGGGGGCCGGGGAGCTGTTTTTT. It is translated as CASSFSGLAGAGELFF. V and J are TRBV11-2 and TRBJ2-2; 13 nucleotides match TRBD2. Germline trimming cut 3 bases from V and 6 bases from J; bases unmatched to any gene: 4. This CDR3 comprises 16 residues. Germline loops: CDR1 SGHAT, CDR2 FQNNGV.

This clonotype was picked up many times. The V gene is TRBV6-6, the J gene TRBJ2-3, with 13 bases fitting TRBD2. The J segment lost 5 bases and the V segment lost 0 bases, leaving 8 bases of the junction unmatched. The germline V gene has CDR1 MNHNY and CDR2 SVGAGI (reference sequence). CDR3 length: 18 residues. CDR3 sequence reads: CASSYSGGTSGILDTQYF. The DNA for the CDR3 is TGTGCCAGCAGTTACTCAGGGGGGACTAGCGGGATCCTAGATACGCAGTATTTT.

A remark on this clonotype: A much more abundant neighbour one base away suggests this may be a read error. This chain links TRBV5-4 with TRBJ2-5, with D maybe TRBD2 (6 bases). CDR1 SGHNT and CDR2 YYREEE come from the germline V gene (reference sequence). V dropped 0 bases and J dropped 4 bases, with 13 bases sitting between them. The CDR3 is made up of 15 amino acids. This chain's CDR3 is CASSLDWLARETQYF. The CDR3 coding sequence is TGTGCCAGCAGCTTGGATTGGCTAGCGCGAGAGACCCAGTACTTC.

This clonotype has at least ten counts. V is TRBV7-9 and J is TRBJ2-2, with D perhaps TRBD2 (6 bases). This CDR3 is built from 16 residues. Germline V gives CDR1 SEHNR, CDR2 FQNEAQ (reference sequence). V lost 3 bases and J 3 bases, leaving 14 bases between the germline ends. CDR3 DNA: TGTGCCAGCAGCTTCGCGCGGGGCGAAGACACCGGGGAGCTGTTTTTT. Its translation is CASSFARGEDTGELFF.

This clonotype was counted at least ten times. The rearrangement links TRBV10-3 to TRBJ1-1; possibly TRBD1 for D (5 bases). This CDR3 contains 13 residues. V lost 4 bases to trimming and J lost 6 bases, with 12 bases between them. The V gene's germline CDR1 is ENHRY and CDR2 SYGVKD. The CDR3 DNA reads as TGTGCCATCAGTGGGGGGGGAGAGGCTGAAGCTTTCTTT. This sequence encodes CAISGGGEAEAFF.

This clonotype has a count of ten or more. V gene TRBV3-1 combines with J gene TRBJ1-1, with 9 bases that match TRBD1. CDR3 size: 14 residues. The ends lost 3 bases at V and 4 bases at J; junction bases unmatched: 3. CDR1 and CDR2 from the germline V gene are LGHDT and YNNKEL (reference sequence). CDR3 sequence (DNA): TGTGCCAGCAGCCAGGGACAGGGAAGCACTGAAGCTTTCTTT. Protein: CASSQGQGSTEAFF.

This clonotype was detected ten times or more. The V call is TRBV6-6, the J call TRBJ1-3; a possible D gene is TRBD1 (5 bases). The CDR3 consists of 15 residues. V lost 2 bases to trimming and J lost 1 base, with 9 bases between them. In germline, CDR1 is MNHNY, CDR2 SVGAGI (reference sequence). The CDR3 DNA reads TGTGCCAGCAGTTACGGGACTCAGTCTGGAAACACCATATATTTT. Residues: CASSYGTQSGNTIYF.

In its sample, this clonotype was seen many times. This rearrangement joins TRBV19 to TRBJ1-5; 7 positions agree with TRBD1. Unmatched junction bases numbered 15, after V lost 9 bases and J lost 1 base. The CDR3 loop spans 17 amino acids. Germline CDR1 and CDR2: LNHDA and SQIVND (reference sequence). CDR3 bases: TGTGCCAGCCCCCAACCCAGACAGGGCGAAAGCAATCAGCCCCAGCATTTT. It translates to CASPQPRQGESNQPQHF.

This clonotype was seen repeatedly, ten times or more. The V call is TRBV9, the J call TRBJ2-1, with 12 bases that match TRBD2. The V gene end was trimmed by 4 bases and the J gene end by 7 bases; junction bases not matched to a gene: 3. Germline V CDR1 and CDR2: SGDLS, YYNGEE. The CDR3 extends over 14 amino acids. Here the CDR3 DNA reads TGTGCCAGCAGCAGGACTAGCGGGACGAATGAGCAGTTCTTC. Encoded protein: CASSRTSGTNEQFF.

This clonotype was observed a few times. The chain joins TRBV7-9 to TRBJ1-5; D is undetermined. CDR3 length equals 11 residues. CDR1 SEHNR and CDR2 FQNEAQ come from the germline V gene (reference sequence). The ends were cut back, 5 bases at V and 9 bases at J, with 8 bases in the middle. CDR3 nucleotide sequence: TGTGCCAGCAGCCCGAGCCGGCCCCAGCATTTT. It codes for CASSPSRPQHF.

The rearrangement links TRBV4-1 to TRBJ2-4; D is possibly TRBD1 (5 bases). The CDR3 has 15 amino acids. The V gene's germline CDR1 is MGHRA and CDR2 YSYEKL. Deletions cut 0 bases from V and 7 bases from J, with 13 bases between. CDR3 DNA sequence: TGCGCCAGCAGCCAAGAGGACAAACCGAACAACATTCAGTACTTC. Encoded protein: CASSQEDKPNNIQYF.